Below, 9 T cell receptor beta chains from the same sample are listed, as sequenced in a study of PD-L1 blockade in urothelial cancer. Profiling relied on immunoSEQ multiplex PCR, and the TCRdb table lists in-frame clones only, not all of them. In the table there are roughly 77,000 clones, 84% of which are singletons. The time point is: pretreatment peripheral blood. The sequencing used PBMCs, collected around atezolizumab (anti-PD-L1) treatment. The receptor source for this set is a woman in her seventies with urothelial cancer.

The V call is TRBV4-3, the J call TRBJ1-4, with TRBD1 identical over 8 bases. V dropped 0 bases and J dropped 10; count of bases not matched to a gene: 10. This CDR3 comprises 16 residues. Germline values: CDR1 LGHNA, CDR2 YSLEER. The CDR3 DNA reads TGCGCCAGCAGCCAAGATGGCCCCGGACAGGGTGGAAAACTGTTTTTT. It encodes CASSQDGPGQGGKLFF.

The V call is TRBV4-2, the J call TRBJ2-7, with a tentative D call TRBD1 (6 bases). Trimming shortened V by 5 bases and J by 4 bases, and 15 bases separated the two germline ends. This CDR3 region has 14 residues. The germline gives CDR1 LGHNA, CDR2 YNFKEQ. CDR3 in amino acids: CASSWWGQNYEQYF. The CDR3 DNA reads as TGTGCCAGCAGCTGGTGGGGGCAGAATTACGAGCAGTACTTC.

This clone qualifies as medium-sized. This sequence joins TRBV19 and TRBJ2-1; weak D call: TRBD2 (5 bases). Germline CDR1 LNHDA, CDR2 SQIVND (reference sequence). CDR3 length: 15 residues. Trimming left V 3 bases short and J 5 bases short, with 14 bases between. The CDR3 DNA is TGTGCCAGTAGTATTGGGGAGCGGAACAACAATGAGCAGTTCTTC. Its translation: CASSIGERNNNEQFF.

The chain couples TRBV27 to TRBJ2-1; 9 bases fit TRBD1. V was clipped by 6 bases and J by 8 bases; unmatched bases: 5. In germline, CDR1 is MNHEY, CDR2 SMNVEV (reference sequence). The CDR3 extends over 13 amino acids. The CDR3 region is CASRVTGGDEQFF. As DNA, the CDR3 is TGTGCCAGCAGGGTTACAGGGGGCGATGAGCAGTTCTTC.

The rearrangement uses TRBV7-3 and TRBJ2-1, with 7 bases fitting TRBD2. The CDR3 extends over 12 amino acids. Trimming at V came to 3 bases and at J to 9 bases, leaving 2 bases not matched to a gene. From germline, CDR1 is SGHTA and CDR2 FQGTGA. This chain's CDR3 is CASSLSGVEQFF. CDR3 nucleotides: TGTGCCAGCAGCTTGAGCGGGGTTGAGCAGTTCTTC. Full variable domain (rest looked up from reference TRBV7-3 and TRBJ2-1): GAGVSQTPSNKVTEKGKYVELRCDPISGHTALYWYRQSLGQGPEFLIYFQGTGAADDSGLPNDRFFAVRPEGSVSTLKIQRTERGDSAVYLCASSLSGVEQFFGPGTRLTVL.

This CDR3 is CAISEKGEGYTF. The CDR3, as DNA: TGTGCCATCAGTGAGAAAGGGGAAGGCTACACCTTC. The chain has TRBV10-3 and TRBJ1-2; possibly TRBD1 for D (5 bases). There are 12 residues in the CDR3. Trimming cost V 2 bases and J 8 bases, with 9 bases left between them. The germline CDR1 and CDR2 sequences are ENHRY and SYGVKD.

The gene calls are TRBV5-1 and TRBJ1-2; tentatively, D is TRBD1 (5 bases). CDR1 is SGHRS, CDR2 YFSETQ, per germline. CDR3 length equals 14 residues. The V gene lost 4 bases and the J gene lost 2 bases, with 12 bases spanning the gap. As DNA, the CDR3 is TGCGCCAGCAGCAAAGGGGAAGCGAACTATGGCTACACCTTC. Translating it yields CASSKGEANYGYTF.

The chain employs TRBV5-1 and TRBJ2-5; 10 bases fit TRBD1. Trimming at V came to 5 bases and at J to 4 bases, leaving 8 bases not matched to a gene. The CDR3 is 15 amino acids. Germline V gene sequence: CDR1 SGHRS, CDR2 YFSETQ. The CDR3 here is CASRAETGGGETQYF. As DNA, the CDR3 is TGCGCCAGCAGGGCCGAGACAGGGGGCGGAGAGACCCAGTACTTC.

The count of this clone is one. The rearrangement links TRBV5-1 to TRBJ2-7; TRBD1 agrees at 9 bases. V shed 4 bases and J 1 base; nucleotides not matched to a gene: 3. The germline V gene has CDR1 SGHRS and CDR2 YFSETQ. The CDR3 is made up of 14 amino acids. DNA for the CDR3: TGCGCCAGCAGCATAGGACAGGGGTCCTACGAGCAGTACTTC. This gives the protein CASSIGQGSYEQYF.